Shown below are 20 T cell receptor beta chains from a single sample sequenced in a study of blood T cells in healthy people across ages. Combining a sample-barcoded 5' primer with a J-beta primer mix, a second PCR ran for roughly 6 to 12 cycles. TCRdb re-analysed the 5' RACE reads in MiXCR, keeping a single row per CDR3 protein. The sample holds around 940,000 distinct CDR3 sequences, 51% seen once. The sample was blood. The source is a woman aged 55 to 70 in good health.

The chain is built from TRBV27 and TRBJ2-1; D assignment may be TRBD1 or TRBD2 (5 bases each). CDR1 MNHEY and CDR2 SMNVEV come from the germline V gene (reference sequence). V lost 6 bases to trimming and J lost 4 bases, with 28 bases between them. This CDR3 has 19 residues. The CDR3 spells CASRAHTTGGTGIYNEQFF. CDR3 sequence (DNA): TGTGCCAGCAGAGCCCATACCACTGGGGGAACTGGGATTTACAATGAGCAGTTCTTC.

The chain has TRBV29-1 and TRBJ2-1; D might be TRBD1 (5 bases). Matching the DNA end better, TRBJ2-7 makes the J call doubtful. The germline V gene has CDR1 SQVTM and CDR2 ANQGSEA. The CDR3 covers 14 residues. CDR3 nucleotide sequence: TGCAGCGTTGTGTCAGGGTACTCCTACAATGAGCAGTACTTC. It codes for CSVVSGYSYNEQYF.

The CDR3 sequence is CASSQELAGVYNEQYF. The DNA for the CDR3 is TGTGCCAGCAGCCAAGAACTAGCGGGGGTCTACAATGAGCAGTACTTC. The rearrangement uses TRBV3-1 and TRBJ2-7; 11 bases are a match to TRBD2. The CDR3 is 16 amino acids. Germline V lookup: CDR1 LGHDT, CDR2 YNNKEL (reference sequence). V was clipped by 0 bases and J by 7 bases; unmatched bases: 8.

This clonotype was observed once. The chain uses TRBV20-1 and TRBJ2-7; 7 bases are a match to TRBD1. Germline lookup yields CDR1 DFQATT and CDR2 SNEGSKA (reference sequence). V gave up 6 bases and J gave up 2 bases; unmatched junction bases: 10. The CDR3 runs 14 residues. Here the CDR3 reads CSAKTGLLTYEQYF. CDR3 nucleotides: TGCAGTGCCAAGACAGGGTTACTGACCTACGAGCAGTACTTC.

Ten or more counts support this clonotype. This sequence joins TRBV12-3 or TRBV12-4 and TRBJ2-3; 11 bases agree with TRBD2. CDR3 length: 16 residues. The V and J ends lost 2 bases and 5 bases, in that order; junction bases with no gene match: 6. CDR3 residues: CASSLSSGRGGDTQYF. The CDR3 DNA sequence: TGTGCCAGCAGTTTAAGTAGCGGGAGGGGCGGAGATACGCAGTATTTT.

This clonotype was counted a few times. This chain connects TRBV10-3 to TRBJ1-1, with a possible D match to TRBD1 (5 bases). Germline CDR1 reads ENHRY; CDR2 reads SYGVKD. This CDR3 is 14 amino acids long. V was trimmed by 11 bases and J by 1 base, leaving 17 bases between them. CDR3 sequence (DNA): TGTGCCGTCCGAGGGGCCACAGGGAACACTGAAGCTTTCTTT. It is translated as CAVRGATGNTEAFF.

This chain joins TRBV15 and TRBJ2-7; 13 bases align to TRBD2. In germline, CDR1 is LNHNV, CDR2 YYDKDF (reference sequence). V dropped 5 bases and J dropped 7; count of bases not matched to a gene: 5. The CDR3 has 14 residues. CDR3 loop: CATSGGLAGREQYF. CDR3 nucleotide sequence: TGTGCCACCAGCGGGGGACTAGCGGGACGTGAGCAGTACTTC.

As regards this clonotype: This may arise from a read error, as a much more abundant clone is one base away. J is TRBJ2-4 and V is TRBV29-1; D is possibly TRBD2 (5 bases). The CDR3 runs 12 residues. CDR1 is SQVTM, CDR2 ANQGSEA, per germline. CDR3 residues: CSVADGKNIQNF. CDR3 coding DNA: TGCAGCGTTGCGGACGGGAAAAACATTCAGAACTTC.

This chain uses TRBV6-2 or TRBV6-3 with TRBJ2-4; TRBD1 agrees at 9 bases. With V trimmed by 0 bases and J by 13 bases, 16 bases remained unmatched. The CDR3 consists of 17 residues. The V gene's germline CDR1 is MNHEY and CDR2 SVGEGT. The CDR3 region has the DNA TGTGCCAGCAGTTACTCGACTTTATCGGACAGGGGTAAAGAGCAGTACTTC. Translation gives CASSYSTLSDRGKEQYF.

The V and J genes are TRBV12-3 or TRBV12-4 and TRBJ2-2; the D gene is possibly TRBD1 (6 bases). The CDR3 is made up of 13 amino acids. V dropped 6 bases and J dropped 4 bases, with 9 bases sitting between them. The CDR3 spells CASRGTPTGELFF. In DNA form, the CDR3 reads TGTGCCAGCAGAGGGACACCCACCGGGGAGCTGTTTTTT.

The chain couples TRBV27 to TRBJ2-3; 10 bases are shared with TRBD2. Trimming at V came to 4 bases and at J to 4 bases, leaving 8 bases not matched to a gene. This CDR3 has 16 residues. Looked up from germline, CDR1 is MNHEY and CDR2 is SMNVEV (reference sequence). The CDR3 is CASSSETSGLADTQYF. The CDR3 coding sequence is TGTGCCAGCAGTTCCGAGACTAGCGGGTTGGCAGATACGCAGTATTTT.

The chain uses TRBV6-2 or TRBV6-3 and TRBJ2-1; 13 bases fit TRBD2. This CDR3 is built from 15 residues. V was clipped by 4 bases and J by 12 bases; unmatched bases: 9. CDR1 is MNHEY, CDR2 SVGEGT, per germline. The CDR3 is CASSSGTSGTRRQFF. CDR3 in DNA: TGTGCCAGCAGTTCCGGGACTAGCGGGACCCGCCGGCAGTTCTTC.

This clonotype was picked up a small number of times. The chain combines TRBV11-2 with TRBJ1-6; 9 bases match TRBD1. Germline trimming cut 6 bases from V and 8 bases from J; bases unmatched to any gene: 5. The V gene's germline CDR1 is SGHAT and CDR2 FQNNGV. CDR3 length equals 14 residues. The CDR3 reads CASSTDRGDSPLHF. The DNA of the CDR3 is TGTGCCAGCAGTACAGACAGGGGGGATTCACCCCTCCACTTT.

The CDR3 region is CASSIAGGPFEQFF. CDR3 in DNA: TGCGCCAGCAGCATAGCGGGAGGGCCTTTTGAGCAGTTCTTC. The J gene is TRBJ2-1, the V gene TRBV5-1; TRBD2 aligns across 11 bases. This CDR3 region has 14 residues. Germline V gene data show CDR1 as SGHRS and CDR2 as YFSETQ. V trimming: 4 bases; J trimming: 9 bases; junction bases outside the gene matches: 6.

The J gene is TRBJ2-1, the V gene TRBV20-1; 8 nucleotides agree with TRBD2. Germline CDR1 reads DFQATT; CDR2 reads SNEGSKA (reference sequence). The length of the CDR3 is 13 residues. Unmatched junction bases numbered 8, after V lost 7 bases and J lost 6 bases. The CDR3 bases are TGCAGTGTGGATCCCGGGAGGGCCAATGAGCAGTTCTTC. It yields the protein CSVDPGRANEQFF.

The CDR3 loop is CAISERQETQYF. CDR3 DNA sequence: TGTGCCATCAGTGAACGGCAGGAGACCCAGTACTTC. V gene TRBV10-3 combines with J gene TRBJ2-5; D remains ambiguous. Trimming took 3 bases from V and 5 from J, leaving 7 bases between them. Per germline, CDR1 ENHRY and CDR2 SYGVKD. The CDR3 is 12 amino acids.

This clonotype came up a few times. V usage is TRBV29-1 and J usage is TRBJ1-4, with 8 bases aligning to TRBD1. This CDR3 is built from 13 residues. Trimming at V came to 6 bases and at J to 3 bases, leaving 3 bases not matched to a gene. Germline CDR1 is SQVTM and CDR2 is ANQGSEA. As DNA, the CDR3 is TGCAGCGTAAAACAGGGGGCTAATGAAAAACTGTTTTTT. Translating it yields CSVKQGANEKLFF. The whole variable domain, remainder taken from reference TRBV29-1 and TRBJ1-4, is SAVISQKPSRDICQRGTSLTIQCQVDSQVTMMFWYRQQPGQSLTLIATANQGSEATYESGFVIDKFPISRPNLTFSTLTVSNMSPEDSSIYLCSVKQGANEKLFFGSGTQLSVL.

This clonotype appeared many times. This sequence joins TRBV28 and TRBJ1-5; D gene ambiguous. The length of the CDR3 is 17 residues. CDR1 MDHEN and CDR2 SYDVKM come from the germline V gene. V was trimmed by 2 bases and J by 3 bases, leaving 17 bases between them. CDR3 in DNA: TGTGCCAGCAGTTTAACATTCTCCGGGGTCAACAATCAGCCCCAGCATTTT. As protein: CASSLTFSGVNNQPQHF.

Only a few counts were recorded for this clonotype. V and J are TRBV18 and TRBJ2-1, with D unclear. The CDR3 contains 14 residues. The germline gives CDR1 KGHSH, CDR2 LQKENI. The germline V and J ends were trimmed by 0 bases and 4 bases, with 7 bases remaining between them. CDR3 DNA: TGTGCCAGCTCACCACCGGTGGGTTACAATGAGCAGTTCTTC. It is translated as CASSPPVGYNEQFF.

V and J are TRBV29-1 and TRBJ2-1; 8 nucleotides align to TRBD2. Germline CDR1 and CDR2: SQVTM and ANQGSEA. The trim removed 7 bases at V and 6 bases at J, leaving 14 bases unmatched. CDR3 size: 15 residues. The CDR3 loop reads CSAGSQRELFNEQFF. DNA for the CDR3: TGCAGCGCAGGAAGCCAGCGGGAGCTCTTCAATGAGCAGTTCTTC.